This T cell receptor beta chain was recorded in a study of cytomegalovirus exposure and HLA in healthy donors. Study in general: Drawn from HLA-typed donors, around 85 million unique TCRs were held in an early data release. Study-level findings and limits: Clonal expansion, a later analysis showed, was greater in HLA-associated TCR beta chains than in equally common others. Later analysis showed most CMV-associated TCR beta chains appearing HLA-restricted.

The PCR used 60 Vbeta and 13 Jbeta primers. Per the study methods: A later analysis counted some 87 million unique TCR beta chains, roughly 11 million shared. Here immunoSEQ multiplex PCR was the method, and the copy in TCRdb shows in-frame clones only, minus some. V, J and clone size are taken as reported in that table, and D and trimming were inferred from the DNA itself. Of about 190,000 clones listed, 81% are singletons. In the case of this clone: Its antigen remains unidentified.

The CDR3 totals 14 residues. V was clipped by 2 bases and J by 1 base, with 8 bases between them. Germline CDR1 and CDR2: MNHEY and SMNVEV (reference sequence). V gene TRBV27 combines with J gene TRBJ1-2; no firm D call. The receptor's source is a man aged 35 to 55 in good health and CMV-seropositive. Sequenced: PBMCs. CDR3 in DNA: TGTGCCAGCAGTTTAGAACGGAGTAACTATGGCTACACCTTC. It codes for CASSLERSNYGYTF.